The 22 T cell receptor beta chains below all came from one sample that was sequenced in a study of blood T cell repertoires in COVID-19. The data were produced by immunoSEQ multiplex PCR, yet TCRdb's version contains in-frame clones alone and is incomplete. The table lists 350,000 to 450,000 clones, 75% to 90% of them singletons, with around 1.1% in the top ten. The sequenced material came from PBMCs or T cells enriched from blood (not recorded which). These receptors were taken from a young man who had recovered from COVID-19.

This rearrangement joins TRBV6-5 to TRBJ2-2; D might be TRBD1 (5 bases). The CDR3 has 15 amino acids. The V gene lost 8 bases and the J gene lost 3 bases, with 16 bases spanning the gap. Looked up from germline, CDR1 is MNHEY and CDR2 is SVGAGI. This CDR3 reads CASSSGREYTGELFF. The CDR3 DNA reads as TGTGCCAGCTCATCAGGCAGGGAATACACCGGGGAGCTGTTTTTT.

This chain links TRBV5-4 with TRBJ2-5, with 8 bases identical to TRBD2. The trim removed 2 bases at V and 5 bases at J, leaving 5 bases unmatched. Germline V gene data show CDR1 as SGHNT and CDR2 as YYREEE (reference sequence). CDR3 size: 14 residues. CDR3 nucleotide sequence: TGTGCCAGCAGCTTTGGGACTAGAGTCGAGACCCAGTACTTC. This codes for CASSFGTRVETQYF.

The chain recombines TRBV19 with TRBJ2-7; D might be TRBD1 (5 bases). The CDR3 runs 14 residues. Between the trimmed V and J ends, which lost 4 bases and 0 bases, there was a span of 10 bases. The germline V gene has CDR1 LNHDA and CDR2 SQIVND (reference sequence). DNA of the CDR3: TGTGCCAGTAGTAAACTCGACAGCTCCTACGAGCAGTACTTC. This encodes CASSKLDSSYEQYF.

The rearrangement joins TRBV7-9 to TRBJ2-3, with D hard to call. Between the trimmed V and J ends, which lost 7 bases and 2 bases, there was a span of 4 bases. Germline CDR1 reads SEHNR; CDR2 reads FQNEAQ (reference sequence). This CDR3 comprises 11 residues. This CDR3 is CASTHTDTQYF. The CDR3 coding sequence is TGTGCCAGCACGCACACAGATACGCAGTATTTT.

This clone was seen only once. This chain connects TRBV5-4 to TRBJ2-3, with TRBD1 matching 7 bases. The CDR3 is 18 residues long. Germline loops: CDR1 SGHNT, CDR2 YYREEE (reference sequence). V was pared by 5 bases and J by 0 bases, with 15 bases of the junction left unmatched. For the CDR3, the DNA is TGTGCCAGCAGTCGGGACAGTAAGATCCTAAGTAGCACAGATACGCAGTATTTT. Residues: CASSRDSKILSSTDTQYF.

The chain is built from TRBV3-1 (or the pseudogene TRBV3-2) and TRBJ1-5; a possible D gene is TRBD1 (6 bases). The CDR3 length is 16 residues. V lost 4 bases, J lost 1 base, and 14 bases lay in between. Germline V gives CDR1 LGHDT, CDR2 YNNKEL (reference sequence). The CDR3, as DNA: TGTGCCAGCAGCCCAAGGGGTGGACAGAGCAATCAGCCCCAGCATTTT. This encodes CASSPRGGQSNQPQHF.

The chain employs TRBV7-9 and TRBJ2-1; TRBD1 is a possible D gene (6 bases). Between the trimmed V and J ends, which lost 8 bases and 8 bases, there was a span of 16 bases. CDR3 length: 13 amino acids. Looked up from germline, CDR1 is SEHNR and CDR2 is FQNEAQ (reference sequence). The CDR3 DNA reads as TGTGCCAGCTGTCAGTTATACAGGGATGAGCAGTTCTTC. Its protein is CASCQLYRDEQFF.

The rearrangement links TRBV6-2 or TRBV6-3 to TRBJ2-5, with D uncertain. Trimming shortened V by 4 bases and J by 5 bases, and 11 bases separated the two germline ends. The CDR3 totals 13 residues. In germline, CDR1 is MNHEY, CDR2 SVGEGT. CDR3 amino acids: CASSSIPGETQYF. For the CDR3, the DNA is TGTGCCAGCAGTTCCATCCCCGGGGAGACCCAGTACTTC.

The chain is built from TRBV5-1 and TRBJ2-3; D is perhaps TRBD1 (5 bases). Trimming shortened V by 2 bases and J by 4 bases, and 11 bases separated the two germline ends. Germline V gene lookup returns CDR1 SGHRS and CDR2 YFSETQ. This CDR3 region has 14 residues. The CDR3 coding sequence is TGCGCCAGCAGCTTTACAGGTCGACCAGATACGCAGTATTTT. This encodes CASSFTGRPDTQYF.

CDR3 in amino acids: CASSSTYPGYNGLDEQFF. The CDR3 DNA reads as TGTGCCAGCAGTTCCACATATCCCGGGTATAATGGTTTGGATGAGCAGTTCTTC. The rearrangement links TRBV28 to TRBJ2-1; D not resolved. V was trimmed by 4 bases and J by 8 bases, leaving 27 bases between them. Germline-derived CDR1 and CDR2 are MDHEN and SYDVKM. The CDR3 has 18 residues.

The chain combines TRBV21-1 with TRBJ2-7; the table's D call, TRBD1, has no DNA check behind it. TRBV21-1 is classified as a pseudogene. The CDR3 is made up of 15 amino acids. The CDR3 sequence: CASSKTRGVAYEQYF. CDR3 DNA: TGTGCCAGCAGCAAGACCAGGGGGGTCGCCTACGAGCAGTACTTC.

V and J are TRBV7-6 and TRBJ2-1, with TRBD1 as a possible D gene (5 bases). Germline assignment: CDR1 SGHVS and CDR2 FNYEAQ. Trimming left V 1 base short and J 7 bases short, with 14 bases between. The CDR3 runs to 15 residues. The CDR3 region is CASSLGGARSNEQFF. In nucleotides, the CDR3 is TGTGCCAGCAGCTTAGGGGGCGCCAGGTCGAATGAGCAGTTCTTC.

The chain uses TRBV5-1 and TRBJ2-7, with 9 bases identical to TRBD2. This CDR3 is built from 14 residues. In germline, CDR1 is SGHRS, CDR2 YFSETQ. Trimming cost V 3 bases and J 5 bases; bases outside gene matches: 6. CDR3 DNA: TGCGCCAGCAGCTCGCGGGAGGGCCTTCACGAGCAGTACTTC. Encoded protein: CASSSREGLHEQYF.

The chain couples TRBV6-5 to TRBJ2-1; weak D call: TRBD2 (6 bases). Trimming took 7 bases from V and 5 from J, leaving 15 bases between them. In germline, CDR1 is MNHEY, CDR2 SVGAGI. This CDR3 is 14 amino acids long. In DNA form, the CDR3 reads TGTGCCAGCATATTGGTAGCGGAAAACAATGAGCAGTTCTTC. Translated: CASILVAENNEQFF.

The CDR3 bases are TGCGCCAGCAGCTCCACAGGGGACAGAGAAGCTTTCTTT. It specifies CASSSTGDREAFF. The gene calls are TRBV5-1 and TRBJ1-1; 7 bases agree with TRBD1. The trim removed 3 bases at V and 8 bases at J, leaving 7 bases unmatched. The CDR3 totals 13 residues. The germline gives CDR1 SGHRS, CDR2 YFSETQ.

The CDR3 region has the DNA TGTGCCAGCAACCGACTCGGGACAGACTTTGGCTACACCTTC. It codes for CASNRLGTDFGYTF. This sequence joins TRBV6-5 and TRBJ1-2; 7 bases are a match to TRBD1. The CDR3 is made up of 14 amino acids. The trim removed 7 bases at V and 7 bases at J, leaving 12 bases unmatched. From germline, CDR1 is MNHEY and CDR2 SVGAGI.

CDR3 in amino acids: CASSLRSSGSPQYF. CDR3 nucleotides: TGTGCCAGCAGTTTAAGATCTAGCGGGAGTCCCCAGTACTTC. The rearrangement links TRBV27 to TRBJ2-5, with 10 bases matching TRBD2. This CDR3 comprises 14 residues. The V gene's germline CDR1 is MNHEY and CDR2 SMNVEV (reference sequence). Germline trimming cut 2 bases from V and 9 bases from J; bases unmatched to any gene: 6.

The count of this clone is one. The DNA for the CDR3 is TGCGCCAGCAGTGGGACGGTTAGGGGCGAGCAGTACTTC. Translation: CASSGTVRGEQYF. This chain joins TRBV10-1 and TRBJ2-7; D perhaps matches TRBD1 (5 bases). The germline CDR1 and CDR2 sequences are WNHNN and SYGVQD (reference sequence). The CDR3 contains 13 residues. Trimming left V 4 bases short and J 6 bases short, with 13 bases between.

This chain joins TRBV28 and TRBJ1-5, with D perhaps TRBD1 (5 bases). There are 13 residues in the CDR3. Germline CDR1 MDHEN, CDR2 SYDVKM. Trimming removed 5 bases from V and 5 bases from J, with 10 bases in between. The CDR3 loop is CASSGQKYQPQHF. DNA of the CDR3: TGTGCCAGCAGTGGACAAAAGTATCAGCCCCAGCATTTT.

The chain employs TRBV29-1 and TRBJ2-7; 8 bases are shared with TRBD1. J gave up 6 bases and V 6 bases, and 10 bases lay outside the gene matches. From germline, CDR1 is SQVTM and CDR2 ANQGSEA. The length of the CDR3 is 13 residues. The DNA of the CDR3 is TGCAGCGTCCTACAGGACAGGGTAGGCGAGCAGTACTTC. Residues: CSVLQDRVGEQYF.

The chain couples TRBV19 to TRBJ1-5; the match to TRBD1 covers 7 bases. The CDR3 covers 16 residues. The germline V gene has CDR1 LNHDA and CDR2 SQIVND (reference sequence). V lost 7 bases to trimming and J lost 5 bases; unmatched junction nucleotides: 14. This chain's CDR3 is CASKIRGGREDQPQHF. CDR3 sequence (DNA): TGTGCCAGTAAAATTAGAGGGGGCCGCGAGGATCAGCCCCAGCATTTT.

V is TRBV19 and J is TRBJ2-5; D uncertain. This CDR3 contains 14 residues. Germline V gene data show CDR1 as LNHDA and CDR2 as SQIVND (reference sequence). Trimming took 3 bases from V and 2 from J, leaving 10 bases between them. The CDR3 region is CASSMRGLQETQYF. CDR3 DNA sequence: TGTGCCAGTAGTATGCGAGGCCTACAAGAGACCCAGTACTTC. Full variable domain (missing parts from reference TRBV19 and TRBJ2-5): DGGITQSPKYLFRKEGQNVTLSCEQNLNHDAMYWYRQDPGQGLRLIYYSQIVNDFQKGDIAEGYSVSREKKESFPLTVTSAQKNPTAFYLCASSMRGLQETQYFGPGTRLLVL.